A selection of T cell receptor beta chains follows, all from one sample in a study of Graves' ophthalmopathy and Graves' hyperthyroidism. TCRdb processed the multiplex PCR reads anew with MiXCR; each CDR3 protein has one entry. The data contain around 1.1 million distinct CDR3 sequences, 35% to 40% of them seen just once; the ten biggest clones take up approximately 12%. The specimen sequenced was peripheral blood or thyroid tissue (not recorded which). These receptors all stem from an adult man with Graves' hyperthyroidism. CDR3s include the opening cysteine and the closing phenylalanine or tryptophan. A D gene is named only where the DNA matches it firmly. Size tells how often a clone was seen (once, few, many) or the class of an expanded clone, and some rows leave it out.

>.|.|TRBJ1-5|15|TRBV14
CASSQDVGVLSYEHF
TGTGCCAGCAGCCAAGATGTAGGGGTACTATCCTACGAGCATTTT
>TRBD1|.|TRBJ1-5|16|TRBV19
CASRDDRGSSRQPQHF
TGTGCCAGTAGGGACGACAGGGGCAGTTCAAGGCAGCCCCAGCATTTT
>TRBD1|.|TRBJ2-7|12|TRBV29-1
CSFRTGGYEQYF
TGCAGCTTTAGGACAGGGGGTTACGAGCAGTACTTC
>.|.|TRBJ2-7|13|TRBV20-1
CSATGTRGDEQYF
TGCAGTGCTACCGGGACCCGAGGCGACGAGCAGTACTTC
>.|few|TRBJ1-1|13|TRBV6-1
CASRDTVNTEAFF
TGTGCCAGCAGAGACACAGTGAACACTGAAGCTTTCTTT
>TRBD1|few|TRBJ1-6|14|TRBV19
CASSGQGYKSPLHF
TGTGCCAGTAGCGGACAGGGGTATAAGTCACCCCTCCACTTT
>TRBD1|many|TRBJ1-3|15|TRBV9
CASSVETGLGNTIYF
TGTGCCAGCAGCGTAGAGACAGGGTTAGGAAACACCATATATTTT
>.|many|TRBJ2-7|13|TRBV2
CASSRQGSYEQYF
TGCGCCAGCAGCCGGCAGGGCTCCTACGAGCAGTACTTC
>.|few|TRBJ2-7|15|TRBV11-2
CASSLDGWDRLEQYF
TGTGCCAGCAGCTTAGATGGGTGGGACCGCCTCGAGCAGTACTTC
>.|.|TRBJ1-6|14|TRBV10-3
CATHAGTSGSPLHF
TGTGCCACCCACGCCGGGACTAGCGGTTCACCCCTCCACTTT
>TRBD1|few|TRBJ1-6|16|TRBV5-1
CASSSTGGLYNSPLHF
TGCGCCAGCAGCTCTACAGGGGGTCTTTATAATTCACCCCTCCACTTT
>.|few|TRBJ1-1|14|TRBV29-1
CSGKDSSMNTEAFF
TGCAGCGGCAAGGACAGCTCTATGAACACTGAAGCTTTCTTT
>TRBD2|many|TRBJ2-7|15|TRBV7-2
CASSLDLAGNYEQYF
TGTGCCAGCAGCTTAGACCTAGCGGGCAACTACGAGCAGTACTTC
>.|many|TRBJ2-7|12|TRBV9
CASSGGMGEQYF
TGTGCCAGCAGCGGGGGAATGGGGGAGCAGTACTTC
>.|many|TRBJ1-5|16|TRBV7-2
CASSLLGVQSNQPQHF
TGTGCCAGCAGCTTACTTGGTGTACAGAGCAATCAGCCCCAGCATTTT
>TRBD2|.|TRBJ2-7|11|TRBV20-1
CSELSGGRRYF
TGCAGTGAACTCTCGGGAGGCCGTCGGTACTTC
>.|few|TRBJ1-2|14|TRBV12-3/TRBV12-4
CASSGPPGGLGYTF
TGTGCCAGCAGTGGCCCCCCAGGTGGTCTGGGCTACACCTTC
>TRBD1|.|TRBJ1-6|18|TRBV7-9
CASSSSPGTGANNSPLHF
TGTGCCAGCAGCTCCTCCCCCGGGACAGGGGCGAATAATTCACCCCTCCACTTT
>.|many|TRBJ2-7|15|TRBV29-1
CSVEVQGKLSYEQYF
TGCAGCGTTGAAGTTCAGGGGAAGCTCTCCTACGAGCAGTACTTC
>.|many|TRBJ2-7|14|TRBV19
CASSTQDTSYEQYF
TGTGCCAGTAGTACGCAAGATACCTCCTACGAGCAGTACTTC
>TRBD2|few|TRBJ2-2|18|TRBV19
CASSVSGTSGANTGELFF
TGTGCCAGTAGTGTTTCCGGGACTAGCGGGGCGAACACCGGGGAGCTGTTTTTT
>TRBD1|.|TRBJ1-1|11|TRBV20-1
CSLGQDTEAFF
TGCAGCTTGGGACAGGACACTGAAGCTTTCTTT
>.|.|TRBJ2-5|13|TRBV15
CATSRDQGQPQYF
TGTGCCACCAGCAGAGATCAGGGGCAGCCCCAGTACTTC
>.|.|TRBJ1-4|15|TRBV11-2
CASSLVPGRNEKLFF
TGTGCCAGCAGCTTAGTGCCAGGGAGGAATGAAAAACTGTTTTTT
>TRBD1|.|TRBJ1-2|18|TRBV10-3
CAISGRGPNSLLNYGYTF
TGTGCCATCAGTGGCAGGGGGCCGAACAGTCTTTTAAACTATGGCTACACCTTC
>.|.|TRBJ2-3|15|TRBV7-9
CASRQATEGADTQYF
TGTGCCAGCCGCCAGGCGACAGAGGGGGCAGATACGCAGTATTTT
>.|.|TRBJ2-7|14|TRBV19
CAPALQGAGYEQYF
TGTGCCCCAGCCCTACAGGGAGCTGGCTACGAGCAGTACTTC
>TRBD1|.|TRBJ2-5|13|TRBV10-3
CAIGQGAGETQYF
TGTGCCATCGGACAGGGGGCTGGTGAGACCCAGTACTTC
>.|.|TRBJ2-5|14|TRBV7-9
CASSFSWESETQYF
TGTGCCAGCAGCTTCTCCTGGGAGTCGGAGACCCAGTACTTC
>.|.|TRBJ1-2|15|TRBV25-1
CASSEGGGHHYGYTF
TGTGCCAGCAGTGAAGGCGGGGGGCACCACTATGGCTACACCTTC
>TRBD2|.|TRBJ2-7|13|TRBV14
CASSPWGGGEQYF
TGTGCCAGCAGCCCATGGGGGGGGGGCGAGCAGTACTTC
>TRBD1|.|TRBJ1-2|17|TRBV11-2
CASSYIRDSVLNYGYTF
TGTGCCAGCAGTTACATTCGGGACAGCGTCCTAAACTATGGCTACACCTTC
>.|.|TRBJ2-5|14|TRBV9
CASSLKQYQETQYF
TGTGCCAGCAGCTTAAAGCAGTACCAAGAGACCCAGTACTTC
>TRBD2|few|TRBJ2-5|14|TRBV5-1
CASTGLAGSETQYF
TGCGCCAGCACCGGACTAGCGGGAAGCGAGACCCAGTACTTC
>TRBD1|few|TRBJ2-7|17|TRBV13
CASSWPLQPGQIYEQYF
TGTGCCAGCAGCTGGCCACTTCAACCGGGACAGATCTACGAGCAGTACTTC
>TRBD1|many|TRBJ1-2|15|TRBV29-1
CSVRGGELTNYGYTF
TGCAGCGTTCGAGGGGGCGAATTGACAAACTATGGCTACACCTTC
>.|.|TRBJ2-7|14|TRBV10-3
CAIRDTQAYYEQYF
TGTGCCATCAGGGACACCCAGGCATACTACGAGCAGTACTTC
>TRBD2|.|TRBJ2-5|18|TRBV7-9
CASSLGLAGGPGQETQYF
TGTGCCAGCAGCTTAGGACTAGCGGGAGGGCCTGGTCAGGAGACCCAGTACTTC
>.|many|TRBJ1-1|13|TRBV12-3/TRBV12-4
CASSLFGGSEAFF
TGTGCCAGCAGTTTATTCGGGGGCTCTGAAGCTTTCTTT
>TRBD1|.|TRBJ1-1|13|TRBV11-2
CASSKGTVPEAFF
TGTGCCAGCAGCAAAGGGACAGTTCCTGAAGCTTTCTTT
>TRBD1|.|TRBJ2-5|14|TRBV5-1
CASSLPRQGQTQYF
TGCGCCAGCAGCTTGCCTAGACAGGGGCAGACCCAGTACTTC
>.|few|TRBJ2-6|16|TRBV12-3/TRBV12-4
CASRTTGKSGANVLTF
TGTGCCAGCAGGACGACGGGGAAGTCTGGGGCCAACGTCCTGACTTTC
>.|many|TRBJ2-5|14|TRBV7-9
CASSLSQGIETQYF
TGTGCCAGCAGCTTAAGCCAGGGGATAGAGACCCAGTACTTC
>TRBD2|few|TRBJ2-7|12|TRBV12-3/TRBV12-4
CASSWGGEEQYF
TGTGCCAGCAGTTGGGGAGGGGAGGAGCAGTACTTC
>.|.|TRBJ2-5|14|TRBV2
CASYWDPTGETQYF
TGTGCCAGTTACTGGGACCCTACGGGAGAGACCCAGTACTTC
>TRBD1|.|TRBJ2-7|15|TRBV7-8
CASRSGTGSMHEQYF
TGTGCCAGCAGGTCTGGGACAGGGAGTATGCACGAGCAGTACTTC
>.|few|TRBJ1-1|14|TRBV6-5
CASLTDGRRTEAFF
TGTGCCAGCCTGACGGACGGGCGGCGGACTGAAGCTTTCTTT
>.|many|TRBJ1-4|14|TRBV2
CASSGTGNNEKLFF
TGTGCCAGCAGTGGAACAGGAAATAATGAAAAACTGTTTTTT
>.|many|TRBJ1-1|11|TRBV19
CASTWRGEAFF
TGTGCCAGTACCTGGAGGGGTGAAGCTTTCTTT
>.|.|TRBJ2-7|12|TRBV13
CASRNRAYEQYF
TGTGCCAGCCGAAACAGGGCGTACGAGCAGTACTTC
>.|many|TRBJ2-7|13|TRBV5-8
CASSLDWGYEQYF
TGTGCCAGCAGCTTGGACTGGGGTTACGAGCAGTACTTC